These 18 T cell receptor beta chains share one sample of origin, sequenced in a study of T cell responses to AZD1222 COVID-19 vaccine. The assay was immunoSEQ multiplex PCR, and TCRdb's table has in-frame clones only and misses some. The sample has approximately 140,000 clones, over 85% seen once; the top ten hold 0.9% to 1.4%. The material sequenced was peripheral blood, taken 28 days after the second AZD1222 dose. All receptors derive from an adult who received the AZD1222 COVID-19 vaccine.

The rearrangement joins TRBV7-2 to TRBJ1-1; no firm D call. The CDR3 spans 14 residues. Trimming took 2 bases from V and 1 from J, leaving 8 bases between them. CDR1 and CDR2 from the germline V gene are SGHTA and FQGNSA. The CDR3 sequence: CASSLHPGNTEAFF. CDR3 coding DNA: TGTGCCAGCAGCTTACACCCAGGGAACACTGAAGCTTTCTTT.

The CDR3 loop reads CASSEGVRGNEQFF. As DNA, the CDR3 is TGTGCCAGCAGTGAGGGGGTCCGGGGCAATGAGCAGTTCTTC. This chain connects TRBV2 to TRBJ2-1; D is perhaps TRBD1 or TRBD2 (5 bases each). The germline V gene encodes CDR1 SNHLY and CDR2 FYNNEI. The CDR3 sequence is 14 residues long. Trimming took off 3 bases at V and 6 bases at J, with 12 bases between the two ends.

This clone was counted a few times. The J gene is TRBJ1-1, the V gene TRBV29-1, with D perhaps matching TRBD1 (6 bases). Trimming stripped 6 bases from V and 6 bases from J, with 20 bases between. Looked up from germline, CDR1 is SQVTM and CDR2 is ANQGSEA. CDR3 length: 14 residues. The DNA for the CDR3 is TGCAGCGTCCCGGGGGAGCAGGGGAAGGCTGAAGCTTTCTTT. This encodes CSVPGEQGKAEAFF.

The rearrangement joins TRBV6-2 or TRBV6-3 to TRBJ2-3; 9 bases align to TRBD1. The germline V gene has CDR1 MNHEY and CDR2 SVGEGT. This CDR3 is built from 17 residues. Trimming at V came to 2 bases and at J to 5 bases, leaving 11 bases not matched to a gene. The CDR3 coding sequence is TGTGCCAGCAGTTACGCTGATCACAGGGGGCTTAAAGATACGCAGTATTTT. This sequence encodes CASSYADHRGLKDTQYF.

The chain links TRBV5-6 to TRBJ1-2; TRBD1 might be the D (6 bases). The CDR3 is 15 amino acids. V shed 3 bases and J shed 8 bases, with 20 bases lying between them. Germline loops: CDR1 SGHDT, CDR2 YYEEEE. As DNA, the CDR3 is TGTGCCAGCAGCTCGCTACCAGGGGATCCGGGAGGCTACACCTTC. It translates to CASSSLPGDPGGYTF. The full variable domain, its missing parts supplied by reference TRBV5-6 and TRBJ1-2, is DAGVTQSPTHLIKTRGQQVTLRCSPKSGHDTVSWYQQALGQGPQFIFQYYEEEERQRGNFPDRFSGHQFPNYSSELNVNALLLGDSALYLCASSSLPGDPGGYTFGSGTRLTVV.

V gene TRBV6-2 or TRBV6-3 combines with J gene TRBJ1-2; D is uncertain. The germline V gene encodes CDR1 MNHEY and CDR2 SVGEGT. CDR3 length equals 15 residues. The germline V and J ends were trimmed by 0 bases and 5 bases, with 13 bases remaining between them. The CDR3 bases are TGTGCCAGCAGTTACTCGATTTCGGATGTGTATGGCTACACCTTC. Translated: CASSYSISDVYGYTF.

The V and J genes are TRBV9 and TRBJ2-3; 14 nucleotides agree with TRBD2. This CDR3 has 18 residues. The V segment lost 0 bases and the J segment 6 bases; nucleotides outside the gene matches: 9. Germline V gives CDR1 SGDLS, CDR2 YYNGEE. The chain's CDR3 is CASSVEVSRTSGRDTQYF. The DNA for the CDR3 is TGTGCCAGCAGCGTAGAGGTATCCAGGACTAGCGGGAGGGATACGCAGTATTTT.

This clone appeared a single time. This chain uses TRBV6-5 with TRBJ2-1, with 9 bases that match TRBD2. V trimming: 6 bases; J trimming: 4 bases; junction bases outside the gene matches: 4. From germline, CDR1 is MNHEY and CDR2 SVGAGI. The CDR3 is 14 amino acids. CDR3 coding DNA: TGTGCCAGCAGCCTAGCGGGGAGGTACAATGAGCAGTTCTTC. Translated, it gives CASSLAGRYNEQFF.

The V gene is TRBV7-3, the J gene TRBJ2-1; possibly TRBD2 for D (6 bases). The CDR3 contains 18 residues. Germline loops: CDR1 SGHTA, CDR2 FQGTGA. Trimming shortened V by 2 bases and J by 0 bases, and 17 bases separated the two germline ends. The CDR3 loop is CASSLLAGRRSSYNEQFF. In DNA form, the CDR3 reads TGTGCCAGCAGCTTACTTGCGGGACGGCGGAGCTCCTACAATGAGCAGTTCTTC.

The chain couples TRBV5-4 to TRBJ2-2; D is perhaps TRBD2 (5 bases). Germline CDR1 reads SGHNT; CDR2 reads YYREEE (reference sequence). The CDR3 totals 15 residues. V lost 0 bases and J 0 bases, leaving 6 bases between the germline ends. CDR3 DNA sequence: TGTGCCAGCAGCTTGGGTAGCGCGAACACCGGGGAGCTGTTTTTT. Its protein product is CASSLGSANTGELFF.

The J gene is TRBJ2-2, the V gene TRBV5-1; D is ambiguous. CDR1 is SGHRS, CDR2 YFSETQ, per germline. The CDR3 contains 14 residues. V dropped 1 base and J dropped 5 bases, with 9 bases sitting between them. The CDR3 sequence: CASSLNGETGELFF. CDR3 sequence (DNA): TGCGCCAGCAGCTTGAACGGCGAAACCGGGGAGCTGTTTTTT.

The CDR3 loop is CASSPTGLTGANVLTF. In DNA form, the CDR3 reads TGCGCCAGCAGCCCGACAGGTTTGACTGGGGCCAACGTCCTGACTTTC. J is TRBJ2-6 and V is TRBV4-3; D perhaps matches TRBD1 (6 bases). Looked up from germline, CDR1 is LGHNA and CDR2 is YSLEER. Trimming took off 4 bases at V and 2 bases at J, with 12 bases between the two ends. This CDR3 is built from 16 residues.

About this clone itself: At one of its ends the junction is not consistent with the germline gene, which may arise from a read error. The V gene is TRBV28, the J gene TRBJ1-1, with a tentative D call TRBD1 (5 bases). Germline-derived CDR1 and CDR2 are MDHEN and SYDVKM. The CDR3 is 12 amino acids. The CDR3 here is CASSLKGLSEKF. The CDR3 DNA reads as TGTGCCAGCAGTTTAAAGGGGCTGAGTGAGAAATTT.

This chain joins TRBV6-5 and TRBJ2-3; 8 positions match TRBD1. CDR1 and CDR2 (germline): MNHEY, SVGAGI. There are 15 residues in the CDR3. V trimming: 6 bases; J trimming: 6 bases; junction bases outside the gene matches: 11. CDR3 nucleotides: TGTGCCAGCAGACCCCCCGGGACAGGTACTGATACGCAGTATTTT. It specifies CASRPPGTGTDTQYF.

The chain carries TRBV28 and TRBJ1-2, with a possible D match to TRBD1 (5 bases). V gave up 5 bases and J gave up 5 bases, with 18 bases separating them. Per germline, CDR1 MDHEN and CDR2 SYDVKM. This CDR3 has 15 residues. The CDR3 sequence is CASSPRRDRQYGYTF. Here the CDR3 DNA reads TGTGCCAGCAGTCCCCGAAGGGACCGACAATATGGCTACACCTTC.

The chain carries TRBV18 and TRBJ2-2, with D possibly called TRBD1 or TRBD2 (5 bases each). The germline CDR1 and CDR2 sequences are KGHSH and LQKENI. CDR3 length: 15 amino acids. The V end lost 8 bases, the J end lost 1 base, and 14 bases lay between the germline ends. CDR3 nucleotide sequence: TGTGCCAGCCCTAGCAGGGAAAGGAACACCGGGGAGCTGTTTTTT. This codes for CASPSRERNTGELFF.

This chain connects TRBV7-2 to TRBJ1-3, with D unclear. Germline V lookup: CDR1 SGHTA, CDR2 FQGNSA. V was shortened by 5 bases and J by 0 bases, with 11 bases between the two germline ends. The CDR3 consists of 15 residues. The CDR3 DNA follows: TGTGCCAGCAGCCCCCACGGGAGCTCTGGAAACACCATATATTTT. Its translation: CASSPHGSSGNTIYF.

The V gene is TRBV19, the J gene TRBJ1-2; tentatively, D is TRBD1 (6 bases). Between the trimmed V and J ends, which lost 5 bases and 2 bases, there was a span of 18 bases. Germline CDR1 reads LNHDA; CDR2 reads SQIVND (reference sequence). This CDR3 spans 16 amino acids. CDR3 residues: CASSFRGADPNYGYTF. In nucleotides, the CDR3 is TGTGCCAGTAGTTTCAGGGGCGCCGATCCCAACTATGGCTACACCTTC. The full variable domain, completed using reference TRBV19 and TRBJ1-2, is DGGITQSPKYLFRKEGQNVTLSCEQNLNHDAMYWYRQDPGQGLRLIYYSQIVNDFQKGDIAEGYSVSREKKESFPLTVTSAQKNPTAFYLCASSFRGADPNYGYTFGSGTRLTVV.